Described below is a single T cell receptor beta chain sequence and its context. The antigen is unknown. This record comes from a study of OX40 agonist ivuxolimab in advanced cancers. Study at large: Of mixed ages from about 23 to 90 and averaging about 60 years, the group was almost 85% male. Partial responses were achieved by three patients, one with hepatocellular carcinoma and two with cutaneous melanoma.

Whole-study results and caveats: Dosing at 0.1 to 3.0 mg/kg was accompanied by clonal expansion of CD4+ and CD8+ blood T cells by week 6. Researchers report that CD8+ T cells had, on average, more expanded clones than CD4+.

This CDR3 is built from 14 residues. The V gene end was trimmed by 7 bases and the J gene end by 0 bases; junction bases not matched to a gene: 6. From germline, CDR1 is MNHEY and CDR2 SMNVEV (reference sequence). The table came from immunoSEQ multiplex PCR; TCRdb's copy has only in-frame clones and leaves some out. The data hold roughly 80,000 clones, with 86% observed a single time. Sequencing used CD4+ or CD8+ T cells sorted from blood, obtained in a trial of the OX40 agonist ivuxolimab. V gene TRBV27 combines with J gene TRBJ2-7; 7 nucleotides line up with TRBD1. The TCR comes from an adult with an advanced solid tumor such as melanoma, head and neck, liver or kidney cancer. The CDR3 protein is CASTETGLSYEQYF. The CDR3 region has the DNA TGTGCCAGCACCGAGACAGGGCTCTCCTACGAGCAGTACTTC.